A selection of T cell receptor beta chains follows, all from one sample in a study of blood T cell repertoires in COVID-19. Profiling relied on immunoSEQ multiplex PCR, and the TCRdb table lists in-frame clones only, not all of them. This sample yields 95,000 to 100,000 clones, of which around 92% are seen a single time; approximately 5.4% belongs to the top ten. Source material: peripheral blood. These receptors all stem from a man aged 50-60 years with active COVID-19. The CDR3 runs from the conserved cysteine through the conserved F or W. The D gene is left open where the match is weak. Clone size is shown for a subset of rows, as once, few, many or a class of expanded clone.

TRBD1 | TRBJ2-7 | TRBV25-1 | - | CASSGPGTGGEQYF | TGTGCCAGCAGTGGGCCCGGGACAGGTGGCGAGCAGTACTTC
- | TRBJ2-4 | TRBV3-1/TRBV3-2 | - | CASSLRPLGGIGNIQYF | TGTGCCAGCAGCCTAAGGCCCCTTGGGGGCATTGGGAACATTCAGTACTTC
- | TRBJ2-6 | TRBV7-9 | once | CASSLDGGAANVLTF | TGTGCCAGCAGCTTAGATGGGGGGGCGGCCAACGTCCTGACTTTC
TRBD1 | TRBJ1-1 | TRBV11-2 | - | CASSTGDFSTEAFF | TGTGCCAGCAGCACAGGGGATTTTTCCACTGAAGCTTTCTTT
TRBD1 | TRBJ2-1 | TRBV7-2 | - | CASSEQGASYNEQFF | TGTGCCAGCAGCGAACAGGGGGCCTCCTACAATGAGCAGTTCTTC
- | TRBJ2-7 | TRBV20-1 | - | CSASSRAPYEQYF | TGCAGTGCTAGTTCCAGGGCGCCCTACGAGCAGTACTTC
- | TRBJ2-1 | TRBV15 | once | CATSRDPGSPNEQFF | TGTGCCACCAGCAGAGATCCTGGGAGTCCCAATGAGCAGTTCTTC
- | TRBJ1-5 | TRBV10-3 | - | CAISGGDQGQPQHF | TGTGCCATCAGTGGGGGGGATCAGGGACAGCCCCAGCATTTT
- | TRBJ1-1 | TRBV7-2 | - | CASSTMDSLNTEAFF | TGTGCCAGCAGCACCATGGACAGCCTGAACACTGAAGCTTTCTTT
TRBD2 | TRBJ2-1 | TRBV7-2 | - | CASSLGGAGGSYNEQFF | TGTGCCAGCAGCTTAGGAGGGGCGGGAGGCAGCTACAATGAGCAGTTCTTC
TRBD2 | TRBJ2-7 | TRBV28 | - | CASRDSGASYEQYF | TGTGCCAGCAGGGATAGCGGGGCCTCCTACGAGCAGTACTTC
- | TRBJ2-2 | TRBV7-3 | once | CASSRYTGELFF | TGTGCCAGCAGCCGTTACACCGGGGAGCTGTTTTTT
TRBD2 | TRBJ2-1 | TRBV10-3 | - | CAISEDSGRAYNEQFF | TGTGCCATCAGTGAGGACAGCGGGAGGGCGTACAATGAGCAGTTCTTC
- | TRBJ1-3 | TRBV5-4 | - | CASSSTSTGTRNTIYF | TGTGCCAGCAGCTCAACAAGTACCGGGACAAGAAACACCATATATTTT
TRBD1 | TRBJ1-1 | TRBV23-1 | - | CASSRQGEKVEAFF | TGCGCCAGCAGTCGCCAGGGGGAGAAGGTAGAAGCTTTCTTT
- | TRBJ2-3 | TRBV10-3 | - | CAISLGLPFGDTQYF | TGTGCCATCAGTCTCGGGTTACCGTTTGGAGATACGCAGTATTTT
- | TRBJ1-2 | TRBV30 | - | CAWRISSANYGYTF | TGTGCCTGGAGAATCTCCTCAGCTAACTATGGCTACACCTTC
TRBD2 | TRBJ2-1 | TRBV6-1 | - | CASSDTSGRSSSYNEQFF | TGTGCCAGCAGTGATACTAGCGGGAGGTCCAGCTCCTACAATGAGCAGTTCTTC
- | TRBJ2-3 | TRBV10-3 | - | CAISEPSITADTQYF | TGTGCCATCAGTGAGCCCTCTATAACCGCAGATACGCAGTATTTT
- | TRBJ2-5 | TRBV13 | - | CASSPRGGGAPGETQYF | TGTGCCAGCAGCCCCCGGGGCGGAGGGGCCCCAGGGGAGACCCAGTACTTC
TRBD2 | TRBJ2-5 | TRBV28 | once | CASTAGDPGGETQYF | TGTGCCAGCACTGCGGGAGATCCTGGGGGAGAGACCCAGTACTTC
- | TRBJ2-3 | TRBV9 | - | CASSVDSDTQYF | TGTGCCAGCAGCGTAGACTCAGATACGCAGTATTTT
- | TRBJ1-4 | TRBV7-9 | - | CASSFNLEKLFF | TGTGCCAGCAGCTTTAATCTTGAAAAACTGTTTTTT
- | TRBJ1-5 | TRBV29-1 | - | CSVEAIKRSGHYQPQHF | TGCAGCGTTGAAGCAATAAAAAGGTCAGGGCACTATCAGCCCCAGCATTTT
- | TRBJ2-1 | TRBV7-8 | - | CASSLDRLIGNEQFF | TGTGCCAGCAGCTTAGACCGACTCATCGGCAATGAGCAGTTCTTC
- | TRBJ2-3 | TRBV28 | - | CATRGGSTDTQYF | TGTGCCACGAGGGGGGGTAGCACAGATACGCAGTATTTT
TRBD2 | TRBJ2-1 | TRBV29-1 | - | CSVAPLAGGTNEQFF | TGCAGCGTGGCCCCCCTAGCGGGGGGTACAAATGAGCAGTTCTTC
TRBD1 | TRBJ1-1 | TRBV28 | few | CASSLFGTGVREAFF | TGTGCCAGCAGTTTATTTGGGACAGGGGTTAGAGAAGCTTTCTTT
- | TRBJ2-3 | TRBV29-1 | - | CSELAATDTQYF | TGCAGCGAGCTAGCAGCAACAGATACGCAGTATTTT
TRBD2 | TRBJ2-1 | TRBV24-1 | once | CATSDPGLAGAHNEQFF | TGTGCCACCAGTGACCCGGGACTAGCGGGAGCGCACAATGAGCAGTTCTTC
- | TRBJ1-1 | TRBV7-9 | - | CASSLFRDDTEAFF | TGTGCCAGCAGCTTGTTCAGGGATGACACTGAAGCTTTCTTT
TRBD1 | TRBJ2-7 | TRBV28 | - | CASSPRDRAGEQYF | TGTGCCAGCAGTCCCCGGGACAGGGCTGGGGAGCAGTACTTC
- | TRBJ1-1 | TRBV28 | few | CASRTRGAGVTEAFF | TGTGCCAGCAGAACCAGAGGGGCAGGGGTGACTGAAGCTTTCTTT
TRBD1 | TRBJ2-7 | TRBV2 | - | CASSRDRRTYEQYF | TGTGCCAGCAGCCGGGACAGGCGAACCTACGAGCAGTACTTC
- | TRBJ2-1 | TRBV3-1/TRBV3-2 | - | CASSQDLESHEQFF | TGTGCCAGCAGCCAAGATTTGGAGAGCCATGAGCAGTTCTTC
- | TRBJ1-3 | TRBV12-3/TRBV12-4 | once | CASRLLSGNTIYF | TGTGCCAGCAGACTACTCTCTGGAAACACCATATATTTT
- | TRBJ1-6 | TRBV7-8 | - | CASSLAGAQNSPLHF | TGTGCCAGCAGCTTAGCGGGGGCGCAAAATTCACCCCTCCACTTT
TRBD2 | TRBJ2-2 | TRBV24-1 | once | CATSGLAGVSGELFF | TGTGCCACCAGTGGACTAGCGGGAGTTTCAGGGGAGCTGTTTTTT
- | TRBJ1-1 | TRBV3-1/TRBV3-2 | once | CASSQDHFRKNTEAFF | TGTGCCAGCAGCCAAGACCATTTCAGGAAAAACACTGAAGCTTTCTTT
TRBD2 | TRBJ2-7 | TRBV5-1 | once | CASSPRTSGRDQTYEQYF | TGCGCCAGCAGCCCCCGGACTAGCGGGAGGGATCAAACCTACGAGCAGTACTTC
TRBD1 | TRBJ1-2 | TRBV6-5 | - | CASSNRGIDYGYTF | TGTGCCAGCAGTAACAGGGGAATCGACTATGGCTACACCTTC
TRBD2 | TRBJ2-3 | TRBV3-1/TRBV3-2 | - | CASSQGLAAQADTQYF | TGTGCCAGCAGCCAAGGACTAGCGGCACAGGCAGATACGCAGTATTTT
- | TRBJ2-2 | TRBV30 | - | CAWSVNRGGSGELFF | TGTGCCTGGAGTGTAAACAGGGGAGGATCCGGGGAGCTGTTTTTT
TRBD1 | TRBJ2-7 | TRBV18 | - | CASSPPGTERLYF | TGTGCCAGCTCACCGCCGGGGACAGAGAGACTGTACTTC
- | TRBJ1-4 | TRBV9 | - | CASSARGVATNEKLFF | TGTGCCAGCAGCGCCAGGGGCGTCGCAACTAATGAAAAACTGTTTTTT
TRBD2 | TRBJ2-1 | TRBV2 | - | CASRDYSGVYNEQFF | TGTGCCAGCAGGGACTATAGCGGGGTATACAATGAGCAGTTCTTC
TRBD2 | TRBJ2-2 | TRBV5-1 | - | CASSLTSGRVPGELFF | TGCGCCAGCAGCTTGACCAGCGGGAGGGTGCCCGGGGAGCTGTTTTTT
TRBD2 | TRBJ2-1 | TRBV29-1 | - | CSLTSGSPYEQFF | TGCAGCTTGACTAGCGGGAGTCCCTATGAGCAGTTCTTC
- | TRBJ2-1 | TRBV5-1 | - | CASSQLAAHNEQFF | TGCGCCAGCAGCCAGTTAGCGGCCCACAATGAGCAGTTCTTC
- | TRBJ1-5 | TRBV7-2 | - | CASSPGQGIHSNQPQHF | TGTGCCAGCAGCCCCGGGCAGGGTATTCATAGCAATCAGCCCCAGCATTTT
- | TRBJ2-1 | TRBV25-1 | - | CASSRRERREQFF | TGTGCCAGCAGTCGACGGGAGCGGCGTGAGCAGTTCTTC
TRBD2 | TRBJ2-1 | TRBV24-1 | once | CATRPSGESYEQFF | TGTGCCACCCGCCCTAGCGGGGAATCATATGAGCAGTTCTTC
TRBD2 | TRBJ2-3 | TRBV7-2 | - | CASSLLAGGTDTQYF | TGTGCCAGCAGCTTATTAGCGGGAGGAACAGATACGCAGTATTTT
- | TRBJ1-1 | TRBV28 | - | CASTSRVDTEAFF | TGTGCCAGCACCTCCCGGGTGGACACTGAAGCTTTCTTT
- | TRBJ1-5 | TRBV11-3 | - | CASTPLRFRGDSNQPQHF | TGTGCCAGCACCCCACTTCGGTTCCGGGGGGATAGCAATCAGCCCCAGCATTTT